This passage covers 20 T cell receptor beta chains from one sample sequenced in a study of CD8 T cells in ankylosing spondylitis. TCRdb called the 5' RACE reads again in MiXCR, with one record for every CDR3 protein. The data contain tens of thousands of distinct CDR3 sequences, roughly 5.3% of them seen just once; the ten biggest clones take up over 2%. The sequencing sample was made of blood, either unsorted or a sorted T cell fraction (not recorded which). These receptors originate from a male donor with ankylosing spondylitis or in good health (not recorded which).

Ten or more counts support this clonotype. The V and J genes are TRBV28 and TRBJ2-2, with TRBD2 identical over 9 bases. Germline V gene sequence: CDR1 MDHEN, CDR2 SYDVKM. The CDR3 covers 19 residues. V gave up 6 bases and J gave up 0 bases; unmatched junction bases: 14. CDR3 sequence reads: CASSEIFSGGFTNTGELFF. The CDR3 nucleotides read TGTGCCAGCAGCGAAATATTTAGCGGGGGATTTACGAACACCGGGGAGCTGTTTTTT.

There are many counts of this clonotype. The rearrangement links TRBV27 to TRBJ1-5, with TRBD1 as a possible D gene (5 bases). Trimming took 6 bases from V and 4 from J, leaving 7 bases between them. Germline V lookup: CDR1 MNHEY, CDR2 SMNVEV (reference sequence). The CDR3 totals 12 residues. CDR3 bases: TGTGCCAGCAGCGACAGAAATCAGCCCCAGCATTTT. Its translation is CASSDRNQPQHF.

This clonotype was seen ten or more times. The chain has TRBV29-1 and TRBJ2-6, with D unresolved. CDR3 length: 14 amino acids. V dropped 7 bases and J dropped 0 bases, with 10 bases sitting between them. CDR1 SQVTM and CDR2 ANQGSEA come from the germline V gene. The CDR3 is CSGGRNSGANVLTF. DNA for the CDR3: TGCAGCGGTGGACGCAACTCTGGGGCCAACGTCCTGACTTTC.

The table lists this clonotype with many counts. The genes are TRBV18 and TRBJ1-2, with 7 positions matching TRBD1. V shed 3 bases, J shed 8 bases, and the junction held 6 bases outside the gene matches. Germline CDR1 KGHSH, CDR2 LQKENI. The CDR3 is 13 amino acids. CDR3 protein: CASSPDRERGYTF. For the CDR3, the DNA is TGTGCCAGCTCACCCGACAGGGAACGAGGCTACACCTTC. Full variable domain (rest looked up from reference TRBV18 and TRBJ1-2): NAGVMQNPRHLVRRRGQEARLRCSPMKGHSHVYWYRQLPEEGLKFMVYLQKENIIDESGMPKERFSAEFPKEGPSILRIQQVVRGDSAAYFCASSPDRERGYTFGSGTRLTVV.

This clonotype has at least ten counts. The V gene is TRBV20-1, the J gene TRBJ2-7; 7 bases are a match to TRBD1. Per the germline V gene, CDR1 is DFQATT and CDR2 is SNEGSKA (reference sequence). This CDR3 contains 13 residues. The V and J ends lost 6 bases and 3 bases, in that order; junction bases with no gene match: 8. CDR3 DNA sequence: TGCAGTGCCTTACCAGCAGGGGGCTACGAGCAGTACTTC. Protein: CSALPAGGYEQYF.

There are many counts of this clonotype. The chain joins TRBV19 to TRBJ2-7, with D possibly TRBD1 on 6 matching bases. CDR3 length: 16 amino acids. Trimming left V 5 bases short and J 2 bases short, with 19 bases between. The germline gives CDR1 LNHDA, CDR2 SQIVND (reference sequence). This CDR3 is CASSSRRSGDPYEQYF. DNA for the CDR3: TGTGCCAGTAGTTCCAGGAGGTCAGGGGACCCCTACGAGCAGTACTTC. Using reference TRBV19 and TRBJ2-7 for the parts outside the CDR3, the full variable domain is DGGITQSPKYLFRKEGQNVTLSCEQNLNHDAMYWYRQDPGQGLRLIYYSQIVNDFQKGDIAEGYSVSREKKESFPLTVTSAQKNPTAFYLCASSSRRSGDPYEQYFGPGTRLTVT.

This clonotype came up many times. The J gene is TRBJ1-2, the V gene TRBV24-1; D remains unclear. The V gene lost 2 bases and the J gene lost 4 bases, with 4 bases spanning the gap. Germline V gives CDR1 KGHDR, CDR2 SFDVKD. The CDR3 contains 12 residues. CDR3 sequence reads: CATSDSIYGYTF. CDR3 nucleotides: TGTGCCACCAGTGATTCCATCTATGGCTACACCTTC.

This clonotype has a count of ten or more. This rearrangement joins TRBV28 to TRBJ2-2, with a weak D call TRBD1 (6 bases). Germline-derived CDR1 and CDR2 are MDHEN and SYDVKM. The CDR3 runs to 14 residues. Trimming shortened V by 7 bases and J by 4 bases, and 13 bases separated the two germline ends. DNA of the CDR3: TGTGCCAGCAAGACAGGTTTGGTCACCGGGGAGCTGTTTTTT. This sequence encodes CASKTGLVTGELFF.

This clonotype was picked up many times. The chain recombines TRBV24-1 with TRBJ2-1, with TRBD1 matching over 8 bases. V trimming: 3 bases; J trimming: 5 bases; junction bases outside the gene matches: 8. Germline V CDR1 and CDR2: KGHDR, SFDVKD. This CDR3 contains 16 residues. The CDR3 loop reads CATSDVPGQVNNEQFF. CDR3 nucleotide sequence: TGTGCCACCAGTGATGTTCCGGGACAGGTAAACAATGAGCAGTTCTTC.

The sample holds many counts of this clonotype. This rearrangement joins TRBV30 to TRBJ2-1, with 7 bases that match TRBD1. V was pared by 3 bases and J by 9 bases, with 11 bases of the junction left unmatched. The CDR3 has 14 residues. Germline CDR1 is GTSNPN and CDR2 is SVGIG (reference sequence). CDR3: CAWRDRGGPLEQFF. CDR3 in DNA: TGTGCCTGGAGGGATCGAGGGGGCCCTCTTGAGCAGTTCTTC.

In its sample, this clonotype was seen many times. The rearrangement links TRBV20-1 to TRBJ2-7, with D possibly TRBD1 on 5 matching bases. V lost 6 bases and J 7 bases, leaving 19 bases between the germline ends. Germline V gives CDR1 DFQATT, CDR2 SNEGSKA (reference sequence). The CDR3 has 13 amino acids. The CDR3 bases are TGCAGTGCCACGAAGACAGAGTCTAAGGAGCAGTACTTC. This encodes CSATKTESKEQYF.

In its sample, this clonotype was seen many times. This chain joins TRBV12-3 or TRBV12-4 and TRBJ1-4, with 9 positions matching TRBD1. J gave up 8 bases and V 5 bases, and 12 bases lay outside the gene matches. The CDR3 is 16 amino acids. The CDR3 sequence is CASSPSGQGFVEKLFF. The CDR3 bases are TGTGCCAGCAGTCCCTCGGGACAGGGATTTGTAGAAAAACTGTTTTTT.

This clonotype showed up many times. This chain joins TRBV5-1 and TRBJ2-1; D unresolved. The CDR3 consists of 13 residues. The V end was cut by 7 bases, the J end by 6 bases, with 14 bases between. The germline V gene has CDR1 SGHRS and CDR2 YFSETQ. CDR3 DNA: TGCGCCAGCCCCGGTCCCAAAGGCAATGAGCAGTTCTTC. Translation: CASPGPKGNEQFF.

In its sample, this clonotype was seen many times. This rearrangement joins TRBV10-3 to TRBJ2-7; D gene ambiguous. V lost 0 bases to trimming and J lost 4 bases, with 7 bases between them. Germline V gives CDR1 ENHRY, CDR2 SYGVKD. CDR3 length: 13 residues. Here the CDR3 reads CAISESRIYEQYF. The CDR3 coding sequence is TGTGCCATCAGTGAGTCAAGGATATACGAGCAGTACTTC.

This clonotype showed up many times. The chain links TRBV28 to TRBJ1-5; weak D call: TRBD1 (6 bases). Trimming shortened V by 4 bases and J by 8 bases, and 15 bases separated the two germline ends. This CDR3 has 14 residues. The germline V gene has CDR1 MDHEN and CDR2 SYDVKM. CDR3: CASSSSTGLKPQHF. CDR3 nucleotides: TGTGCCAGCAGTTCTTCCACAGGGTTGAAGCCCCAGCATTTT.

Ten or more counts support this clonotype. J is TRBJ1-2 and V is TRBV5-1; D might be TRBD1 (6 bases). Trimming stripped 0 bases from V and 4 bases from J, with 28 bases between. CDR3 length equals 20 residues. Per the germline V gene, CDR1 is SGHRS and CDR2 is YFSETQ. The CDR3 region is CASSLDLSTGHHQKGYGYTF. The CDR3 DNA sequence: TGCGCCAGCAGCTTGGATCTCTCCACGGGACACCACCAAAAAGGCTATGGCTACACCTTC.

Concerning this clonotype: A much larger clone sits a single nucleotide away, making a read error possible. The J gene is TRBJ2-6, the V gene TRBV28; perhaps TRBD1 as D (6 bases). Germline V lookup: CDR1 MDHEN, CDR2 SYDVKM. The CDR3 covers 15 residues. Trimming left V 5 bases short and J 12 bases short, with 20 bases between. In DNA, the CDR3 is TGTGCCAGCAGTCCGAGGACAGCTCCGAAGGGCGTCCTGACTTTC. Its protein product is CASSPRTAPKGVLTF.

This clonotype was recorded many times. The V and J genes are TRBV3-1 and TRBJ1-2; the match to TRBD1 covers 7 bases. The CDR3 extends over 14 amino acids. CDR1 LGHDT and CDR2 YNNKEL come from the germline V gene (reference sequence). The V segment lost 0 bases and the J segment 9 bases; nucleotides outside the gene matches: 7. The CDR3 bases are TGTGCCAGCAGCCAAGATAGCAGGGGGACTAGCTACACCTTC. Translating gives CASSQDSRGTSYTF.

The sample holds many counts of this clonotype. The chain combines TRBV4-3 with TRBJ2-2; 9 bases fit TRBD1. The CDR3 has 17 amino acids. Trimming took 4 bases from V and 5 from J; bases not matched to a gene: 11. Germline V lookup: CDR1 LGHNA, CDR2 YSLEER. CDR3 protein: CASSPFVQGAETGELFF. CDR3 bases: TGCGCCAGCAGCCCGTTCGTACAGGGGGCGGAAACCGGGGAGCTGTTTTTT.

This clonotype was observed many times. The chain carries TRBV10-2 and TRBJ2-6; D assignment may be TRBD1 or TRBD2 (5 bases each). Germline V lookup: CDR1 WSHSY, CDR2 SAAADI. The CDR3 is made up of 18 amino acids. The germline V and J ends were trimmed by 3 bases and 0 bases, with 15 bases remaining between them. CDR3 protein: CASSDRGLTPSGANVLTF. As DNA, the CDR3 is TGCGCCAGCAGTGACCGGGGCCTTACGCCCTCTGGGGCCAACGTCCTGACTTTC.